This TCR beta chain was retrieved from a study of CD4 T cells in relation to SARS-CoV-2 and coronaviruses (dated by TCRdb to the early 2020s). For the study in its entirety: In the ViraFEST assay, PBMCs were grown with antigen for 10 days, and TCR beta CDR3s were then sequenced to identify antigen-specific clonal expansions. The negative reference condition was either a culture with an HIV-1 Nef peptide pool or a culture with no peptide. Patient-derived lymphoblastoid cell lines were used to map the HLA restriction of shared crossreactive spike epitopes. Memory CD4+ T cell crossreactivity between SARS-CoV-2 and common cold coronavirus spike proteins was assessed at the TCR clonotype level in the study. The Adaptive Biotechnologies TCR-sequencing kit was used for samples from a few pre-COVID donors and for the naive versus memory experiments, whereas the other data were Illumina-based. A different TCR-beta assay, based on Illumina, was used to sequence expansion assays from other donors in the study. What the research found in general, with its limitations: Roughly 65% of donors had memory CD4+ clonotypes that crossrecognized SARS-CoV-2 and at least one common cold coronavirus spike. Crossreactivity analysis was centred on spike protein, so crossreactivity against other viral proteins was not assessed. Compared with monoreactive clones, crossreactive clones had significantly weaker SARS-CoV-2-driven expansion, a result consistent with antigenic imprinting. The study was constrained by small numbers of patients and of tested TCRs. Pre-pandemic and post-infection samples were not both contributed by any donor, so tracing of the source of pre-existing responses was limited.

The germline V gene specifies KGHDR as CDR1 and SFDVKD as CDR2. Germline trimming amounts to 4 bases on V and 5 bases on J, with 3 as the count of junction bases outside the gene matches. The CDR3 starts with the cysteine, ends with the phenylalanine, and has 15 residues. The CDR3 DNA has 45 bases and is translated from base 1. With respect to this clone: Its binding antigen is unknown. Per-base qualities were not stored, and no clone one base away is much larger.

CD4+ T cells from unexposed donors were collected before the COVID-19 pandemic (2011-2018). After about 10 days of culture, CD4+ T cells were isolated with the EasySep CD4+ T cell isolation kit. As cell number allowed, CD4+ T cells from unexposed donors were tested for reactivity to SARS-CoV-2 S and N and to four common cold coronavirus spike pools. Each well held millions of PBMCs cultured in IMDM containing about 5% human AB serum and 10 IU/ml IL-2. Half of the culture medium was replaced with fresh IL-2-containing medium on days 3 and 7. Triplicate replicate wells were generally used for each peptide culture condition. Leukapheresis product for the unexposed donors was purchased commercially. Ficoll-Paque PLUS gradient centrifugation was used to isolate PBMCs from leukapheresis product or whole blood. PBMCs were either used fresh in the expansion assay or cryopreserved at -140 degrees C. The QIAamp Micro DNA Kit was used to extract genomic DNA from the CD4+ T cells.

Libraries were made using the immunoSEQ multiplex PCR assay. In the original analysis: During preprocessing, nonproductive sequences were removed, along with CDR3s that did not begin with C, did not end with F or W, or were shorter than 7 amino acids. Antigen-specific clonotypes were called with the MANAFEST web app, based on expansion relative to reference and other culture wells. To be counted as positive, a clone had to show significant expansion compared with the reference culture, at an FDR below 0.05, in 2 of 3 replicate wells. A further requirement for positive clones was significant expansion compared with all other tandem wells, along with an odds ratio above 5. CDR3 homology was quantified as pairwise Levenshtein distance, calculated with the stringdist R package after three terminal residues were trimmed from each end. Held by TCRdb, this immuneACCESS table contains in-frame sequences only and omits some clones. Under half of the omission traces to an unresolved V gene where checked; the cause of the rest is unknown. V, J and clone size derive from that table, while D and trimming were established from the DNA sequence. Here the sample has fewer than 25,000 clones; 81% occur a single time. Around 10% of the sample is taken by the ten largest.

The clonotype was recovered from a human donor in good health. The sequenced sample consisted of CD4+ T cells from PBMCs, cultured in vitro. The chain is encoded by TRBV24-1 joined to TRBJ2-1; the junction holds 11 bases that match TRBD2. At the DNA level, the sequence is TGTGCCACCAGTGACCCGACTAGCGGGGACAATGAGCAGTTCTTC. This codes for CATSDPTSGDNEQFF.